What follows describes a single T cell receptor (beta chain). The table came from immunoSEQ multiplex PCR; TCRdb's copy has only in-frame clones and leaves some out. The table has under 150,000 clones, just under 90% seen once; the top ten hold more than 3.5%. These data are taken from a study of blood T cell repertoires in COVID-19. The germline gives CDR1 SGHVS, CDR2 FNYEAQ. This CDR3 region has 15 residues. The V segment lost 1 base and the J segment 9 bases; nucleotides outside the gene matches: 10. This sequence was found in a middle-aged woman with acute or convalescent COVID-19. The rearrangement joins TRBV7-6 to TRBJ2-3, with TRBD2 matching 7 bases. The sequenced material came from peripheral blood. CDR3 residues: CASSLEAGREGTQYF. CDR3 bases: TGTGCCAGCAGCTTAGAAGCGGGGCGCGAGGGAACGCAGTATTTT.